This passage covers 28 T cell receptor beta chains from one sample sequenced in a study of T cell responses to AZD1222 COVID-19 vaccine. The table came from immunoSEQ multiplex PCR; TCRdb's copy has only in-frame clones and leaves some out. The table has 160,000 or so clones, 70% to 90% seen once; the top ten hold under 2%. This specimen was peripheral blood, taken on day 0 of AZD1222 vaccination. These TCRs come from an adult in good health.

CDR3 amino acids: CASSLSRDVTGELFF. The CDR3 nucleotides are TGTGCCAGCAGCTTAAGTAGAGATGTGACCGGGGAGCTGTTTTTT. The V call is TRBV7-6, the J call TRBJ2-2, with no clear D. The V and J ends lost 2 bases and 5 bases respectively, with 12 bases between them. This CDR3 region has 15 residues. CDR1 is SGHVS and CDR2 is FNYEAQ in the germline V gene.

The J gene is TRBJ1-6, the V gene TRBV4-1, with D possibly TRBD1 on 6 matching bases. CDR1 and CDR2 from the germline V gene are MGHRA and YSYEKL. V lost 4 bases and J 5 bases, leaving 21 bases between the germline ends. CDR3 length equals 18 residues. Here the CDR3 reads CASSREEGGSSNNSPLHF. The CDR3 nucleotides are TGCGCCAGCAGCCGAGAGGAGGGGGGGTCAAGTAATAATTCACCCCTCCACTTT.

In nucleotides, the CDR3 is TGTGCCAGCAGCTTAGACGCCAGGGGGAGCTATGGCTACACCTTC. Protein sequence: CASSLDARGSYGYTF. The chain couples TRBV7-2 to TRBJ1-2; the match to TRBD1 covers 7 bases. Germline CDR1 reads SGHTA; CDR2 reads FQGNSA. The CDR3 has 15 amino acids. V trimming: 1 base; J trimming: 4 bases; junction bases outside the gene matches: 6.

The genes are TRBV27 and TRBJ2-1; D uncertain. V lost 6 bases and J lost 7, with 10 bases in between. This CDR3 comprises 12 residues. CDR1 is MNHEY and CDR2 is SMNVEV in the germline V gene (reference sequence). The CDR3 reads CASSIIGNEQFF. The CDR3 DNA sequence: TGTGCCAGCAGCATAATCGGGAATGAGCAGTTCTTC.

The V call is TRBV11-2, the J call TRBJ1-1; D is perhaps TRBD1 (6 bases). The CDR3 runs to 17 residues. Trimming pared 5 bases from V and 0 bases from J, leaving 19 bases between. Looked up from germline, CDR1 is SGHAT and CDR2 is FQNNGV. The CDR3 is CASSPRGALGMNTEAFF. The CDR3 DNA reads TGTGCCAGCAGCCCGAGGGGGGCCCTCGGGATGAACACTGAAGCTTTCTTT.

The chain recombines TRBV28 with TRBJ1-1; TRBD1 agrees at 10 bases. The CDR3 covers 16 residues. The junction had 8 bases not matched to a gene; V was cut back by 6 bases and J by 1 base. Germline CDR1 and CDR2: MDHEN and SYDVKM. DNA for the CDR3: TGTGCCAGCAGCGTTCAGACAGGGGGCAGGAACACTGAAGCTTTCTTT. It yields the protein CASSVQTGGRNTEAFF.

The chain uses TRBV7-2 and TRBJ1-5, with 7 nucleotides matching TRBD1. CDR1 is SGHTA, CDR2 FQGNSA, per germline. V lost 3 bases and J lost 7; bases outside the gene matches: 9. CDR3 length: 15 residues. The CDR3 reads CASSFVSQGGQPQHF. CDR3 nucleotide sequence: TGTGCCAGCAGCTTTGTTTCGCAGGGGGGGCAGCCCCAGCATTTT.

CDR3 protein: CAIRGATFDNEQFF. CDR3 coding DNA: TGTGCCATTCGGGGGGCAACTTTCGACAATGAGCAGTTCTTC. This rearrangement joins TRBV10-3 to TRBJ2-1, with TRBD2 as a possible D gene (7 bases). The V end was cut by 9 bases, the J end by 5 bases, with 17 bases between. The CDR3 totals 14 residues. The germline gives CDR1 ENHRY, CDR2 SYGVKD.

The rearrangement uses TRBV24-1 and TRBJ2-3, with TRBD1 identical over 10 bases. After removal of 4 bases from V and 0 bases from J, the junction contained 3 bases not matched to a gene. CDR1 and CDR2 from the germline V gene are KGHDR and SFDVKD. The CDR3 has 16 residues. CDR3 protein: CATSEGTGASTDTQYF. The CDR3 coding sequence is TGTGCCACCAGTGAGGGGACAGGGGCTAGCACAGATACGCAGTATTTT.

The V gene is TRBV5-6, the J gene TRBJ2-5, with D perhaps TRBD2 (6 bases). Deletions cut 1 base from V and 5 bases from J, with 15 bases between. The CDR3 loop spans 15 amino acids. Germline lookup yields CDR1 SGHDT and CDR2 YYEEEE. The CDR3 is CASSLPGGGRETQYF. CDR3 nucleotide sequence: TGTGCCAGCAGCTTGCCCGGGGGAGGTCGGGAGACCCAGTACTTC.

This chain connects TRBV6-5 to TRBJ1-3; D is possibly TRBD1 (6 bases). Germline values: CDR1 MNHEY, CDR2 SVGAGI. Trimming took 5 bases from V and 2 from J, leaving 10 bases between them. The CDR3 is 14 amino acids. DNA of the CDR3: TGTGCCAGCAGTAACGCAGGGGCTGGAAACACCATATATTTT. It translates to CASSNAGAGNTIYF.

This clone was detected once. The chain recombines TRBV19 with TRBJ1-6, with D perhaps TRBD1 (6 bases). Trimming removed 5 bases at V and 5 bases at J, with 10 bases between. This CDR3 is 14 amino acids long. Germline lookup yields CDR1 LNHDA and CDR2 SQIVND (reference sequence). The CDR3 sequence: CASSWDTNNSPLHF. The CDR3 DNA reads as TGTGCCAGTAGTTGGGACACTAATAATTCACCCCTCCACTTT.

The chain combines TRBV5-6 with TRBJ1-1; D gene uncertain. The germline gives CDR1 SGHDT, CDR2 YYEEEE. V shed 0 bases and J shed 1 base, with 7 bases lying between them. The CDR3 covers 14 residues. CDR3 nucleotides: TGTGCCAGCAGCTTGGGGCTCTCGAACACTGAAGCTTTCTTT. It yields the protein CASSLGLSNTEAFF. The variable domain in full, with the rest retrieved from reference TRBV5-6 and TRBJ1-1, is DAGVTQSPTHLIKTRGQQVTLRCSPKSGHDTVSWYQQALGQGPQFIFQYYEEEERQRGNFPDRFSGHQFPNYSSELNVNALLLGDSALYLCASSLGLSNTEAFFGQGTRLTVV.

Regarding this clone: Other DNA sequences in this sample translate to the same CDR3. The gene calls are TRBV12-3 or TRBV12-4 and TRBJ1-1; D ambiguous. The V and J ends lost 3 bases and 1 base respectively, with 3 bases between them. The CDR3 covers 12 residues. CDR3 amino acids: CASSFRNTEAFF. CDR3 in DNA: TGTGCCAGCAGTTTCAGGAACACTGAAGCTTTCTTT.

V is TRBV2 and J is TRBJ2-3, with 13 nucleotides matching TRBD2. The CDR3 covers 15 residues. The germline CDR1 and CDR2 sequences are SNHLY and FYNNEI. The V segment lost 6 bases and the J segment 5 bases; nucleotides outside the gene matches: 5. The CDR3 here is CASSRLAGGLDTQYF. DNA of the CDR3: TGTGCCAGCAGCAGACTAGCGGGGGGATTAGATACGCAGTATTTT.

This clone was seen only once. As DNA, the CDR3 is TGTGCCAGCAGTTTTGCCTCTAACTATGGCTACACCTTC. Its protein is CASSFASNYGYTF. The genes are TRBV28 and TRBJ1-2; D gene uncertain. The CDR3 is made up of 13 amino acids. Germline assignment: CDR1 MDHEN and CDR2 SYDVKM. Trimming removed 3 bases from V and 0 bases from J, with 5 bases in between.

V gene TRBV18 combines with J gene TRBJ2-2; TRBD1 is a possible D gene (6 bases). The CDR3 extends over 16 amino acids. The V gene's germline CDR1 is KGHSH and CDR2 LQKENI. V lost 4 bases and J 4 bases, leaving 16 bases between the germline ends. CDR3 residues: CASSLLKTGPTGELFF. CDR3 sequence (DNA): TGTGCCAGCTCACTCCTCAAGACAGGCCCCACCGGGGAGCTGTTTTTT.

The chain carries TRBV7-2 and TRBJ1-5; 9 nucleotides line up with TRBD1. Germline CDR1 SGHTA, CDR2 FQGNSA. The CDR3 extends over 15 amino acids. V lost 5 bases, J lost 4 bases, and 6 bases stayed unmatched. In DNA form, the CDR3 reads TGTGCCAGCAGCCCTAGCGGGACAGGGAATCAGCCCCAGCATTTT. This encodes CASSPSGTGNQPQHF.

The rearrangement joins TRBV18 to TRBJ1-1; TRBD1 matches 9 bases. V lost 0 bases, J lost 4 bases, and 6 bases stayed unmatched. Looked up from germline, CDR1 is KGHSH and CDR2 is LQKENI. The CDR3 extends over 16 amino acids. CDR3 DNA sequence: TGTGCCAGCTCACCACCGGGTCGGACAGGGGCCACTGAAGCTTTCTTT. Translation: CASSPPGRTGATEAFF.

The chain employs TRBV6-5 and TRBJ1-6; a possible D gene is TRBD1 (5 bases). The CDR3 covers 11 residues. Looked up from germline, CDR1 is MNHEY and CDR2 is SVGAGI. V was clipped by 9 bases and J by 8 bases, with 8 bases between them. CDR3 bases: TGTGCCAGTCTGGGGGATTCACCCCTCCACTTT. As protein: CASLGDSPLHF.

V is TRBV5-1 and J is TRBJ2-2, with TRBD1 matching 9 bases. From germline, CDR1 is SGHRS and CDR2 YFSETQ. There are 16 residues in the CDR3. The junction had 12 bases not matched to a gene; V was cut back by 4 bases and J by 8 bases. The CDR3 reads CASSPQGQGGLGELFF. CDR3 nucleotides: TGCGCCAGCAGCCCTCAGGGACAGGGTGGTCTAGGGGAGCTGTTTTTT.

V is TRBV28 and J is TRBJ1-4; TRBD1 is a possible D gene (5 bases). The CDR3 covers 14 residues. The germline V and J ends were trimmed by 5 bases and 5 bases, with 12 bases remaining between them. Germline V gene lookup returns CDR1 MDHEN and CDR2 SYDVKM. The CDR3 is CASSRQRQNEKLFF. DNA of the CDR3: TGTGCCAGCAGTAGACAGCGCCAGAATGAAAAACTGTTTTTT.

The J gene is TRBJ2-3, the V gene TRBV30; perhaps TRBD1 as D (6 bases). V was trimmed by 3 bases and J by 3 bases, leaving 16 bases between them. The CDR3 runs 15 residues. Germline V gene sequence: CDR1 GTSNPN, CDR2 SVGIG (reference sequence). The CDR3 region is CAWSPGQGKTDTQYF. In DNA form, the CDR3 reads TGTGCCTGGAGCCCAGGGCAGGGGAAAACAGATACGCAGTATTTT.

The chain uses TRBV6-2 or TRBV6-3 and TRBJ2-1, with no clear D. Germline V gene lookup returns CDR1 MNHEY and CDR2 SVGEGT. Trimming removed 4 bases from V and 0 bases from J, with 4 bases in between. There are 13 residues in the CDR3. The CDR3 DNA sequence: TGTGCCAGCAGTTCGAACTCCTACAATGAGCAGTTCTTC. This encodes CASSSNSYNEQFF.

The chain recombines TRBV6-5 with TRBJ1-2; no clear D gene. The CDR3 is 10 residues long. The germline gives CDR1 MNHEY, CDR2 SVGAGI. Trimming pared 11 bases from V and 3 bases from J, leaving 7 bases between. Here the CDR3 DNA reads TGTGCCGCCGGGTACTATGGCTACACCTTC. This encodes CAAGYYGYTF.

This rearrangement joins TRBV3-1 (or the pseudogene TRBV3-2) to TRBJ1-3; D is ambiguous. The CDR3 loop spans 16 amino acids. In germline, CDR1 is LGHDT, CDR2 YNNKEL (reference sequence). V lost 0 bases, J lost 0 bases, and 9 bases lay in between. The CDR3 DNA is TGTGCCAGCAGCCAAGAGTACAGAGCCTCTGGAAACACCATATATTTT. This sequence encodes CASSQEYRASGNTIYF.

The genes are TRBV7-8 and TRBJ2-2; no reliable D call. V was clipped by 4 bases and J by 4 bases, with 22 bases between them. The germline V gene encodes CDR1 SGHVS and CDR2 FQNEAQ. This CDR3 has 18 residues. The CDR3 is CASSSIARLGLGTGELFF. In DNA form, the CDR3 reads TGTGCCAGCAGCTCGATCGCCCGTTTGGGGTTGGGCACCGGGGAGCTGTTTTTT.

The chain joins TRBV7-2 to TRBJ1-2; D gene ambiguous. Germline CDR1 reads SGHTA; CDR2 reads FQGNSA. CDR3 length equals 15 residues. V lost 5 bases, J lost 4 bases, and 17 bases lay in between. The CDR3 region is CASSPGEARTYGYTF. CDR3 nucleotide sequence: TGTGCCAGCAGCCCCGGGGAGGCCAGGACCTATGGCTACACCTTC.